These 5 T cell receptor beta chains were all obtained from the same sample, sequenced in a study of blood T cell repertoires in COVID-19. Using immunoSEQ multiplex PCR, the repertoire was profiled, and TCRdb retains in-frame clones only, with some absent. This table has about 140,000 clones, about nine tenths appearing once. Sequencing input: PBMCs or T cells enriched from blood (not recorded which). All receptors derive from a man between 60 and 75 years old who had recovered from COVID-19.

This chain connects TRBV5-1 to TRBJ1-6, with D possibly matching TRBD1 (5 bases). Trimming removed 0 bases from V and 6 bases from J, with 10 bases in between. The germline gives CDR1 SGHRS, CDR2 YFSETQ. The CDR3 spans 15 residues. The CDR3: CASSLEGILNSPLHF. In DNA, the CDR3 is TGCGCCAGCAGCTTGGAGGGGATTCTTAATTCACCCCTCCACTTT.

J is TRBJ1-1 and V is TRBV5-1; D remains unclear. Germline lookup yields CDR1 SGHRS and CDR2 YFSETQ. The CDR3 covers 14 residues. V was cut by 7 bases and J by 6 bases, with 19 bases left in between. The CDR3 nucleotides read TGCGCCAGCTCTGGACCGTCGGGGAGCGCTGAAGCTTTCTTT. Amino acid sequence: CASSGPSGSAEAFF.

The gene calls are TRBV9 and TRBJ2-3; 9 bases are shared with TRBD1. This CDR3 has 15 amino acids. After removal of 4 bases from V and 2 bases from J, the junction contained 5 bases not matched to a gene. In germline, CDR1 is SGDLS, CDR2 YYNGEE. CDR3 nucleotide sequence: TGTGCCAGCAGCAGGTGGACAGGGGACACAGATACGCAGTATTTT. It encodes CASSRWTGDTDTQYF.

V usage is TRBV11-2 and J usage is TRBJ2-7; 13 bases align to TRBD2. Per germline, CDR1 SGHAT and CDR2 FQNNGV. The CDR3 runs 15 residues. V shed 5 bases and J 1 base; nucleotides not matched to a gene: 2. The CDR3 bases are TGTGCCAGCAGCCAGGGACTAGCGGGATCCTACGAGCAGTACTTC. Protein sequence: CASSQGLAGSYEQYF.

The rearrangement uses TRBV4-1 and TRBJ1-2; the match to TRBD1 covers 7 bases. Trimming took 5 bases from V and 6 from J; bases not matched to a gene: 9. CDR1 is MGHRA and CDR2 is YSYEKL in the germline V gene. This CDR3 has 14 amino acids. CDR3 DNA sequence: TGCGCCAGCAGCTATCGACAGGGAGGCAATGGCTACACCTTC. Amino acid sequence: CASSYRQGGNGYTF.